These T cell receptor beta chains were read from a single sample in a study of blood T cell repertoires in COVID-19. The assay was immunoSEQ multiplex PCR, and TCRdb's table has in-frame clones only and misses some. Among 200,000 to 250,000 clones listed, approximately 89% were seen once. The sequencing sample was made of peripheral blood. The receptors come from a woman in her thirties or forties with acute or convalescent COVID-19. Each CDR3 is given with its conserved first and last residue. A D gene is named only where the DNA matches it firmly. Not all rows give a size; the values are once, few, many and, for expanded clones, a class.

cdr3_nt,cdr3_aa,v_call,j_call,d_call,clone_size
TGTGCCAGCAGCGTATCGGGGGATGTGGCTTTCTTT,CASSVSGDVAFF,TRBV9,TRBJ1-1,NA,NA
TGTGCCAGCAGCCTTAGTTACCGGACAAGTACCCTCCACTTT,CASSLSYRTSTLHF,TRBV5-4,TRBJ1-6,NA,NA
TGTGCCAGCAGTGAATCTACAGGGGAAACCGGGGAGCTGTTTTTT,CASSESTGETGELFF,TRBV6-1,TRBJ2-2,TRBD1,NA
TGTGCCAGCAGCCAAGTCGCGGGGGGGAGCCAAGAGACCCAGTACTTC,CASSQVAGGSQETQYF,TRBV4-2,TRBJ2-5,TRBD2,NA
TGTGCCAGCAGCCCGAGTCAGGGGTCCGAGACCCAGTACTTC,CASSPSQGSETQYF,TRBV9,TRBJ2-5,NA,once
TGTGCCAGCAGTCCCTGGGGGGACTATGGCTACACCTTC,CASSPWGDYGYTF,TRBV6-5,TRBJ1-2,NA,NA
TGCGCCAGCAGCTTGGGGACCGGGACAGGACGAAATCAGCCCCAGCATTTT,CASSLGTGTGRNQPQHF,TRBV5-1,TRBJ1-5,TRBD1,NA
TGTGCCAGCCGGGACAGCGTTTCACCCAATCAGCCCCAGCATTTT,CASRDSVSPNQPQHF,TRBV6-5,TRBJ1-5,TRBD1,NA
TGTGCCAGCAGTGAAGGCCTAGCGGGGACCCAAGAGACCCAGTACTTC,CASSEGLAGTQETQYF,TRBV2,TRBJ2-5,TRBD2,NA
TGTGCCAGCTCTCAAAGAGGTGAGCAGTTCTTC,CASSQRGEQFF,TRBV18,TRBJ2-1,NA,NA
TGTGCCAGTAGTCCTCTACGAAGCTCGAGCTCCTACAATGAGCAGTTCTTC,CASSPLRSSSSYNEQFF,TRBV19,TRBJ2-1,NA,few
TGCGCCAGCAGCCCCCAGCCCAGCGGGGGGCCCTACAATGAGCAGTTCTTC,CASSPQPSGGPYNEQFF,TRBV5-1,TRBJ2-1,TRBD2,NA
TGTGCCAGCAGCTTTGAGGACAGGGTGAACACTGAAGCTTTCTTT,CASSFEDRVNTEAFF,TRBV7-2,TRBJ1-1,TRBD1,NA
TGTGCCAGCAGCCCAAGGGTAGGGGAATACAATGAGCAGTTCTTC,CASSPRVGEYNEQFF,TRBV11-2,TRBJ2-1,NA,NA
TGTGCCATCAGTGGCGGGGACAGAACCTCACCCCTCCACTTT,CAISGGDRTSPLHF,TRBV10-3,TRBJ1-6,TRBD1,NA
TGTGCCAGCAGTCGGGGGGGCGCGGACCCGATTGGCTACACCTTC,CASSRGGADPIGYTF,TRBV2,TRBJ1-2,NA,NA
TGTGCCAGCAGTTCAGGGGGCGCAGGGACTGAAGCTTTCTTT,CASSSGGAGTEAFF,TRBV7-9,TRBJ1-1,TRBD1,NA
TGTGCCAGCAGCCCAGGACAGGGAGGCAATCAGCCCCAGCATTTT,CASSPGQGGNQPQHF,TRBV7-9,TRBJ1-5,TRBD1,NA
TGTGCCTGTGGTCGAGGACAGGGGGCTGTTTCGGGAGAAAAACTGTTTTTT,CACGRGQGAVSGEKLFF,TRBV30,TRBJ1-4,TRBD1,once
TGTGCCAGCAGCCTTAGAGGGTCAGCCAGGGGCGAGACCCAGTACTTC,CASSLRGSARGETQYF,TRBV7-9,TRBJ2-5,NA,NA
TGTGCCAGCAGTTTATCTCAGGGGGCCATATATTTT,CASSLSQGAIYF,TRBV28,TRBJ1-3,TRBD1,NA
TGTGCCAGCAGCGTACAGGGGGGTGATGAGCAGTTCTTC,CASSVQGGDEQFF,TRBV9,TRBJ2-1,NA,NA
TGTGCCAGCAGCGTAGCGGGGTTAGGGGCTTTCTTT,CASSVAGLGAFF,TRBV9,TRBJ1-1,NA,NA
TGTGCCAGCAGCGGTCACAGGAACACTGAAGCTTTCTTT,CASSGHRNTEAFF,TRBV3-1/TRBV3-2,TRBJ1-1,NA,once
TGTGCCAGCAGTTACCTGCAGGGGATGGCCACTGAAGCTTTCTTT,CASSYLQGMATEAFF,TRBV6-5,TRBJ1-1,NA,once
TGTGCTGGTGACCGGGACACTGAAGCTTTCTTT,CAGDRDTEAFF,TRBV30,TRBJ1-1,NA,NA
TGTGCCAGCACCCTCCAGAGGGTAGCGAGAACTAGCACAGATACGCAGTATTTT,CASTLQRVARTSTDTQYF,TRBV2,TRBJ2-3,NA,NA
TGCGCCAGCAGCTTGGCCATGGTAGCGGGAGCCCACAATGAGCAGTTCTTC,CASSLAMVAGAHNEQFF,TRBV5-1,TRBJ2-1,TRBD2,NA
TGCGCCAGCAGCTTGCTTGTGAGGTCCGGGGACCTAGCGGGAACCGGGGAGCTGTTTTTT,CASSLLVRSGDLAGTGELFF,TRBV5-1,TRBJ2-2,TRBD2,few
TGTGCCACCAGTGATTTCCCGGGCAGGGGGGCGACAGATACGCAGTATTTT,CATSDFPGRGATDTQYF,TRBV24-1,TRBJ2-3,NA,NA
TGTGCCAGCAGCTTGGCGGGGGGGAACACCGGGGAGCTGTTTTTT,CASSLAGGNTGELFF,TRBV13,TRBJ2-2,TRBD2,NA